Described below is a single TCR beta chain sequence and its context. The CDR3 is 16 residues long. The V gene's germline CDR1 is MDHEN and CDR2 SYDVKM. J was trimmed by 9 bases and V by 3 bases; bases with no gene match: 12. This record comes from a study of blood T cell repertoires in COVID-19. Study details: The cDNA or gDNA used as material had been derived from T cells, B-cell-depleted T cells, or PBMCs.

Using immunoSEQ multiplex PCR, the repertoire was profiled, and TCRdb retains in-frame clones only, with some absent. The data show about 78,000 clones, 90% seen once. What was sequenced was peripheral blood. The gene calls are TRBV28 and TRBJ2-1; 9 bases align to TRBD1. The receptor was derived from a woman aged 45-59 years in a cohort sampled during active COVID-19. CDR3 nucleotides: TGTGCCAGCAGTTTTTCCGGGACAGGGACGATCGGTGAGCAGTTCTTC. Translated, it gives CASSFSGTGTIGEQFF.